This TCR beta chain emerged from a study of blood T cells in healthy people across ages (dated by TCRdb to the mid-2010s). Background for the entire study: In model experiments, roughly one uniquely barcoded TCR beta cDNA molecule per two T cells was captured by template switching. Age-related changes in TCR beta repertoire diversity were measured in the study by deep sequencing normalized with unique cDNA molecular identifiers. Donors were grouped into four age groups: young (average roughly 15 years), middle-aged (39), aged (about 60) and long-lived (about 82). Donors of different ages were randomly distributed across sequencing lanes to avoid experimental bias. Two additional independent replicas of 1 million unique cDNA reads from the same blood draw were analyzed for two donors (one aged 18 to 30 and one aged 80 or older).

For this clonotype: Its antigen remains undetermined. Per-base qualities were not stored, and no clone one base away is much larger.

The 39 donors, aged roughly 6 to 95 years, were systemically healthy Caucasian individuals from Russia. Around 10 milliliters of peripheral blood were collected from each donor into EDTA-treated Vacutainer tubes. PBMCs were isolated by Ficoll-Paque density-gradient centrifugation, with at least 7 million obtained per sample. Trizol reagent was used to extract total RNA from PBMCs, with at least 6 micrograms per sample. The percentages of naive CD45RAhigh/CD27high T cells were determined by flow cytometry on a PBMC aliquot from every donor. The library was obtained by 5' RACE. The sequencing machine was an Illumina HiSeq 2500. A second 7 to 11 cycle PCR used a sample-barcoded 5' primer and a J-beta primer mix. Each TCR beta cDNA molecule received a unique molecular identifier from a template-switch 5' adaptor carrying 12 random nucleotides. Each sample yielded at least 3 million CDR3-containing paired-end reads. First-strand cDNA was synthesized from all RNA with the Mint cDNA synthesis kit, primed by a TRBC-specific oligonucleotide. Following uracil-DNA glycosylase treatment, all cDNA underwent a first 18-cycle PCR with the universal primers M1SS and BC2_uni_R. The authors' pipeline ran thus. Each sample was normalized by randomly selecting 1 million high-quality reads, each carrying a distinct molecular identifier. Instead of being binned into consensus sequences, reads that shared molecular identifiers were thrown out. MiTCR, set to a Q25 quality threshold and the strictest error-elimination algorithm, was used for CDR3 identification, clonotype clustering and error correction. A nonparametric unseen species model with Euler transformation was used to estimate lower-bound total TCR beta diversity. TCRdb took the public reads, trimmed them with fastp at Q25, ran MiXCR for clone calling and kept in-frame beta chains. Rows merge per CDR3 protein into single entries with the most common DNA and genes. TCRdb's processing, not the study's, gives the V and J calls here. This sample has 800,000 to 1,000,000 distinct CDR3 sequences in its table, and roughly 43% of those were observed once. 13% of the sample is taken by the ten largest.

Here is what the overall study found, with its caveats: The CMV infection status of donors was not known, potentially confounding age-related changes in expanded clonotypes. A strong correlation was found between observed TCR beta diversity and the percentage of naive T cells measured by flow cytometry. Observed TCR beta diversity per million T cells fell roughly linearly with age, and a significant reduction was already apparent by age approximately 40. The long-lived group showed more naive CD4+ T cells, fewer expanded clones and increased TCR diversity than the aged group, suggesting age selection. Estimates of total diversity based on one million sequenced T cells were considered lower bounds and underestimates. Conclusive comparison of naive and antigen-experienced compartments was prevented by the profiling of bulk unsorted PBMCs.

The sequence came from a man younger than 40 in good health. The sequenced material came from blood.

The CDR3 protein sequence reads: CASSKAGVLAGAIEQFF. The nucleotides are TGCGCCAGCAGCAAAGCAGGTGTTCTAGCGGGGGCGATTGAGCAGTTCTTC. The chain is assembled from TRBV21-1 and TRBJ2-1; the listed D gene, TRBD2, was not tested against the DNA. TRBV21-1 is a known pseudogene. Including the terminal cysteine and phenylalanine, the CDR3 comprises 17 residues. Only CDR3 DNA remains: 51 bases, in frame from the first base.